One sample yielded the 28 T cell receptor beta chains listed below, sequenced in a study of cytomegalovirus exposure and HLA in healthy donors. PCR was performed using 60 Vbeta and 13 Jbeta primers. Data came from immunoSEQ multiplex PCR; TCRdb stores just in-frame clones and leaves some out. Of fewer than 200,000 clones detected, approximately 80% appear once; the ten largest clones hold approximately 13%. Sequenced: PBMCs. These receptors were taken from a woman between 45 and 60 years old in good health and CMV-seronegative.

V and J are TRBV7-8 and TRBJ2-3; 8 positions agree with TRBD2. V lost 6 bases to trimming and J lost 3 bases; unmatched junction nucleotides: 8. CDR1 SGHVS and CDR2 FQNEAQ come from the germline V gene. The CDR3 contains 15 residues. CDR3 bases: TGTGCCAGCAGGGGCGGGAGGCCCTCGACAGATACGCAGTATTTT. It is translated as CASRGGRPSTDTQYF.

The CDR3 spells CASGGGGKSSYEQYF. CDR3 DNA: TGTGCCAGCGGTGGGGGCGGAAAAAGCTCCTACGAGCAGTACTTC. The gene calls are TRBV2 and TRBJ2-7, with a possible D match to TRBD1 (6 bases). The CDR3 sequence is 15 residues long. CDR1 and CDR2 from the germline V gene are SNHLY and FYNNEI. With 8 bases removed from V and 0 bases from J, the gap between germline ends came to 17 bases.

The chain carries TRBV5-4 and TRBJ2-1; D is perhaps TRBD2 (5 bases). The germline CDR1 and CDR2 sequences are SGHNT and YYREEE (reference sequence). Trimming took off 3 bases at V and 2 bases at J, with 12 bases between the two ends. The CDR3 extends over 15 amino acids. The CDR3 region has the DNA TGTGCCAGCAGCTCCTCGGACTGGACCTACAATGAGCAGTTCTTC. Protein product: CASSSSDWTYNEQFF.

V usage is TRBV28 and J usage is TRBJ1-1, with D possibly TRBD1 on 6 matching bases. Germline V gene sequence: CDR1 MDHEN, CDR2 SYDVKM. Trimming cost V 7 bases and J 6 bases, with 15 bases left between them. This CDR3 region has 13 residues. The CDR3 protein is CASTAFDRSEAFF. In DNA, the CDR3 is TGTGCCAGCACCGCGTTCGACAGGTCTGAAGCTTTCTTT.

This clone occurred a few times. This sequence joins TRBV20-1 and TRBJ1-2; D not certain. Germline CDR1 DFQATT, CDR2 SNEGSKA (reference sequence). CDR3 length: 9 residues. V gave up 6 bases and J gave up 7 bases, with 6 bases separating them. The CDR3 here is CSAGSGYTF. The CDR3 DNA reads TGCAGTGCCGGGAGTGGCTACACCTTC.

The CDR3 region is CASASLFTEQFF. CDR3 DNA: TGTGCCAGCGCGAGCCTCTTCACTGAGCAGTTCTTC. The J gene is TRBJ2-1, the V gene TRBV28; D call uncertain. The CDR3 spans 12 residues. V gave up 8 bases and J gave up 9 bases, with 14 bases separating them. CDR1 is MDHEN, CDR2 SYDVKM, per germline.

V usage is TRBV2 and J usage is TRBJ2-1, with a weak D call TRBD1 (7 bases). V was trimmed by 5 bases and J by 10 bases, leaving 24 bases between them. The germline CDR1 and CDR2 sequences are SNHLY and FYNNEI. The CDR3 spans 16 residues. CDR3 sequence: CASSPWDSGRTGEQFF. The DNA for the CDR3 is TGTGCCAGCAGTCCTTGGGACAGTGGGAGGACTGGGGAGCAGTTCTTC. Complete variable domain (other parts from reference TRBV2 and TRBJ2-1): EPEVTQTPSHQVTQMGQEVILRCVPISNHLYFYWYRQILGQKVEFLVSFYNNEISEKSEIFDDQFSVERPDGSNFTLKIRSTKLEDSAMYFCASSPWDSGRTGEQFFGPGTRLTVL.

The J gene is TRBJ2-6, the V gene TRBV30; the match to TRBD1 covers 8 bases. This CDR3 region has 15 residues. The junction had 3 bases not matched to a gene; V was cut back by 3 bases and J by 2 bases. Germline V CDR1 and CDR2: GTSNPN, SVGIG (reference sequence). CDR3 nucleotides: TGTGCCTGGAGAGCAGGGGGCGCTGGGGCCAACGTCCTGACTTTC. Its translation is CAWRAGGAGANVLTF.

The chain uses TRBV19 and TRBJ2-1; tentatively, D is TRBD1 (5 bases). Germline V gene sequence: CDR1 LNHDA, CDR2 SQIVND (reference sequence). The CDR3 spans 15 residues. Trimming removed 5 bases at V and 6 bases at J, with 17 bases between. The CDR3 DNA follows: TGTGCCAGTAGTGTTACAGGTTTATTATCCAATGAGCAGTTCTTC. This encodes CASSVTGLLSNEQFF.

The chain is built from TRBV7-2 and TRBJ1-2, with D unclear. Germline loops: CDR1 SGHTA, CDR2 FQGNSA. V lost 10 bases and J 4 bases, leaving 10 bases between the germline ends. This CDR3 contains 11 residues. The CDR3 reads CAIRRGYGYTF. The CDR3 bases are TGTGCCATCCGCCGGGGCTATGGCTACACCTTC.

The CDR3 DNA is TGTGCCATCAGTGACTCCTACACAGATACGCAGTATTTT. Protein sequence: CAISDSYTDTQYF. This sequence joins TRBV10-3 and TRBJ2-3; D uncertain. This CDR3 spans 13 amino acids. V was clipped by 3 bases and J by 2 bases, with 6 bases between them. The germline gives CDR1 ENHRY, CDR2 SYGVKD.

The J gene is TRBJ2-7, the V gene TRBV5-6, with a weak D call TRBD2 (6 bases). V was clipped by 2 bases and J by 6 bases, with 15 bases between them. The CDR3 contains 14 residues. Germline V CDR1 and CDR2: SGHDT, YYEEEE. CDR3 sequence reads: CASSFPGTLGEQYF. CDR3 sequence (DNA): TGTGCCAGCAGCTTCCCGGGGACTTTAGGCGAGCAGTACTTC. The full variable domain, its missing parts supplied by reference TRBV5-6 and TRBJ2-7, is DAGVTQSPTHLIKTRGQQVTLRCSPKSGHDTVSWYQQALGQGPQFIFQYYEEEERQRGNFPDRFSGHQFPNYSSELNVNALLLGDSALYLCASSFPGTLGEQYFGPGTRLTVT.

The CDR3 bases are TGTGCCATCAGGGTCGGGGGGTCCTATAATTCACCCCTCCACTTT. Its translation: CAIRVGGSYNSPLHF. The V call is TRBV10-3, the J call TRBJ1-6; D might be TRBD1 (5 bases). Trimming removed 6 bases at V and 1 base at J, with 10 bases between. The CDR3 covers 15 residues. Looked up from germline, CDR1 is ENHRY and CDR2 is SYGVKD.

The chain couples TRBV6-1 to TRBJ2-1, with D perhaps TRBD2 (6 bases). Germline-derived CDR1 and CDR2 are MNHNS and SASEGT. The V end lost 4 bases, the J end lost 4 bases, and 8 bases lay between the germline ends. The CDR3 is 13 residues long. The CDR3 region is CASSGGEYNEQFF. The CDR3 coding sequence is TGTGCCAGCAGTGGGGGGGAATACAATGAGCAGTTCTTC.

CDR3 DNA sequence: TGTGCCAGCTCACCCAGACTAGCGGGAGGGCAATACGAGCAGTACTTC. Protein sequence: CASSPRLAGGQYEQYF. The genes are TRBV18 and TRBJ2-7; 14 bases align to TRBD2. With 3 bases clipped from V and 4 bases from J, the junction kept 5 bases outside the gene matches. This CDR3 has 16 residues. CDR1 KGHSH and CDR2 LQKENI come from the germline V gene.

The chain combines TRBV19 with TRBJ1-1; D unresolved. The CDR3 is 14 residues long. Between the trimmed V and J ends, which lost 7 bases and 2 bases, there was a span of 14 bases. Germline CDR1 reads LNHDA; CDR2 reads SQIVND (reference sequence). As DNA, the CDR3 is TGTGCCAGTATGTCCTCTAGAGTAAACACTGAAGCTTTCTTT. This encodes CASMSSRVNTEAFF.

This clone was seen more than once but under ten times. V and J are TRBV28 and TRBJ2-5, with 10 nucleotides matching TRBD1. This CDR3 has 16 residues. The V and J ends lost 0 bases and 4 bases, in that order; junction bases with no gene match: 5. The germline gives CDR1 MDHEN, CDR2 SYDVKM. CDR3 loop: CASSLWDRGASETQYF. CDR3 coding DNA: TGTGCCAGCAGTTTATGGGACAGGGGGGCATCAGAGACCCAGTACTTC.

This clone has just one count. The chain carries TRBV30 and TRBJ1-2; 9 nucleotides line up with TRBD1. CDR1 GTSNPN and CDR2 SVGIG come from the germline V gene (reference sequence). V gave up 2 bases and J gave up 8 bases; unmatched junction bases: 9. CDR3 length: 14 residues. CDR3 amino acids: CAWSKSDRGIGYTF. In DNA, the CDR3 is TGTGCCTGGAGTAAATCTGACAGGGGGATCGGCTACACCTTC.

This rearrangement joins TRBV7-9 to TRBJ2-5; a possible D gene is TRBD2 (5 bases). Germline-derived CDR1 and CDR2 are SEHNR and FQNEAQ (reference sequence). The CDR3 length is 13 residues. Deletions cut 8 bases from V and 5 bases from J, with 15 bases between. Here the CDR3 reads CASSLMRRETQYF. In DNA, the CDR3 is TGTGCCAGCTCCCTTATGAGGAGGGAGACCCAGTACTTC.

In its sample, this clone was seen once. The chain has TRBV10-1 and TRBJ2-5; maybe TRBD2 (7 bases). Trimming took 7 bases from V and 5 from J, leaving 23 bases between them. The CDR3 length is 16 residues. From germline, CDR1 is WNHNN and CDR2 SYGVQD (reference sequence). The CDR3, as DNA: TGCGCCAGCAAAACGGCGGGGGCAATCGCTCGGGAGACCCAGTACTTC. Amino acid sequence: CASKTAGAIARETQYF.

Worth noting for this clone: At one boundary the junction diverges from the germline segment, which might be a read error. CDR3 sequence reads: CASSQDGPDEKLFF. Written as DNA, the CDR3 is TGTGCCAGCAGCCAAGATGGGCCAGATGAAAAACTGTTTTTT. The genes are TRBV4-1 and TRBJ1-4; D gene uncertain. Germline CDR1 reads MGHRA; CDR2 reads YSYEKL. The CDR3 extends over 14 amino acids.

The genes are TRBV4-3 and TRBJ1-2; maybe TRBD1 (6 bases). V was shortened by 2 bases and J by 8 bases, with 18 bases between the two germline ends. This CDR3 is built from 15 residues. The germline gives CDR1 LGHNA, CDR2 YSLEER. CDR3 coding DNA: TGCGCCAGCAGCCAAACCCGCTGGGGGCTTCAGGGCTACACCTTC. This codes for CASSQTRWGLQGYTF.

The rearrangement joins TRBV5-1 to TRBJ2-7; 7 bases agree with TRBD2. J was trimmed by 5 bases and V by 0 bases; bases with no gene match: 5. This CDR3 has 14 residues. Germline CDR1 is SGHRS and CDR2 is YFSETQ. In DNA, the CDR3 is TGCGCCAGCAGCTTGGGAACTAGCGTCCACGAGCAGTACTTC. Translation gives CASSLGTSVHEQYF.

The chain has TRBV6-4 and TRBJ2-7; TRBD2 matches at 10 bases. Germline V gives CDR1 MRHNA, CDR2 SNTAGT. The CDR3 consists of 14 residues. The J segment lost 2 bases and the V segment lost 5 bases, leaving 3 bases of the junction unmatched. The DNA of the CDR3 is TGTGCCAGCAGTCGCACTAGCGGGGCCTACGAGCAGTACTTC. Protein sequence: CASSRTSGAYEQYF.

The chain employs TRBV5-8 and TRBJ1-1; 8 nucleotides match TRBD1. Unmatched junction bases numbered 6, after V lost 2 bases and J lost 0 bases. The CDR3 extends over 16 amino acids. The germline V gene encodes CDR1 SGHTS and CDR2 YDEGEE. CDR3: CASSFGQGNLNTEAFF. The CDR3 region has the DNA TGTGCCAGCAGCTTTGGACAGGGAAATTTGAACACTGAAGCTTTCTTT.

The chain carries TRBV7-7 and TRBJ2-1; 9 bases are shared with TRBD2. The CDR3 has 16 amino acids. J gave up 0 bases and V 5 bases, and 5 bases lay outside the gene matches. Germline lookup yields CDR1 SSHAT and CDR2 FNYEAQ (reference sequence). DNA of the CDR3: TGTGCCAGCAGCCGGGCGGGGGGGGCCTCCTACAATGAGCAGTTCTTC. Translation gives CASSRAGGASYNEQFF.

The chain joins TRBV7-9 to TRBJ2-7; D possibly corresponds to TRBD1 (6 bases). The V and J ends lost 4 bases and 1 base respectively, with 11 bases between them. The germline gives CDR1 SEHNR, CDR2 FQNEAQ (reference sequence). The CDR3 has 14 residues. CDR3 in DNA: TGTGCCAGCAGCTCGTCAGGGGTGTCCTACGAGCAGTACTTC. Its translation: CASSSSGVSYEQYF.

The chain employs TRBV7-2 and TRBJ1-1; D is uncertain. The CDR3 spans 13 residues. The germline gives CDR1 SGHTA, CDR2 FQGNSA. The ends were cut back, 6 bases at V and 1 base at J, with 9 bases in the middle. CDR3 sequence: CASSVTENTEAFF. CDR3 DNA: TGTGCCAGCAGTGTCACAGAGAACACTGAAGCTTTCTTT.